This T cell receptor (beta chain) was observed in a study of blood T cell repertoires in COVID-19. On the study more broadly: The samples span acute and convalescent COVID-19 from the United States, Italy and Spain. T cells, B-cell-depleted T cells, or PBMCs provided the cDNA or gDNA that served as material.

This table comes from immunoSEQ multiplex PCR, and its TCRdb copy is limited to in-frame clones, with some not included. The sample carries 75,000 or so clones, around 78% recorded once. The CDR3 has 12 amino acids. V shed 6 bases and J 8 bases; nucleotides not matched to a gene: 9. Germline V gives CDR1 DFQATT, CDR2 SNEGSKA (reference sequence). The sample comprised peripheral blood. The V gene is TRBV20-1, the J gene TRBJ1-2; 7 bases match TRBD1. This clonotype originated in a woman older than 75 with acute or convalescent COVID-19. DNA of the CDR3: TGCAGTGCGAGTTCAGGGGGTCCCGGCTACACCTTC. This gives the protein CSASSGGPGYTF.